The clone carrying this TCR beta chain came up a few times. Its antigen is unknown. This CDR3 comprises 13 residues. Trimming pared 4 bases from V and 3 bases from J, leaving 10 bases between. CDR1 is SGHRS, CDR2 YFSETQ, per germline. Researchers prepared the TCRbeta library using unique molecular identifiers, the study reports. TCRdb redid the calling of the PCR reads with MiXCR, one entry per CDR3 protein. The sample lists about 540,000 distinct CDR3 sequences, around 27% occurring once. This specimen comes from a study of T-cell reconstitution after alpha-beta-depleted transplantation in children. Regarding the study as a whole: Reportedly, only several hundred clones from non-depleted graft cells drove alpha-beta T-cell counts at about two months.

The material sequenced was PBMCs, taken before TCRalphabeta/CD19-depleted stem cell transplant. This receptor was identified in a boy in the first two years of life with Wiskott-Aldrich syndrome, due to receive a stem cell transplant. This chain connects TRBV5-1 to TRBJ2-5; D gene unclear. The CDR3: CASSNALEETQYF. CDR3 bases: TGCGCCAGCAGCAACGCTTTAGAAGAGACCCAGTACTTC.